The clone carrying this TCR beta chain appeared a few times. Its matching antigen is unknown. The data were obtained in a study of vaccination and CD4 T cells after COVID-19. Study at large: Median draw time for post-COVID samples was 101 days post-diagnosis (range 35 to 161). Post-vaccine sample collection happened at a median of about 10 weeks after dose two, ranging 14 to 241.

Sequenced with the Oncomine TCR Beta short-read assay was DNA taken from cultured CD4+ T cells. CD4+ T cells were cultured, and genomic DNA was extracted from them. Using its own MiXCR run on the PCR reads, TCRdb lists one record per CDR3 protein. The sample lists around 9,000 distinct CDR3 sequences, under 35% occurring once. As to treatment: roughly 11-day PBMC culture with coronavirus spike peptide pools or control peptides (ViraFEST assay). Prior to the COVID-19 pandemic (2011-2018), the unexposed donor's CD4+ T cells were collected. ViraFEST expanded antigen-specific T cells with peptide pools, then sequenced TCRs. IL-2 (around 10 IU/ml) and peptide pools (roughly 10 ug/ml) were added to cultures of approximately 2 million PBMCs per well. Germline V gene lookup returns CDR1 LNHDA and CDR2 SQIVND (reference sequence). This CDR3 spans 12 amino acids. Trimming pared 3 bases from V and 4 bases from J, leaving 6 bases between.

The receptor's source is a human donor in good health. Sequencing was done on a sample of CD4+ T cells from blood, cultured in vitro. The rearrangement links TRBV19 to TRBJ1-2, with no clear D. CDR3 sequence reads: CASSMGIYGYTF. In DNA, the CDR3 is TGTGCCAGTAGTATGGGTATCTATGGCTACACCTTC.